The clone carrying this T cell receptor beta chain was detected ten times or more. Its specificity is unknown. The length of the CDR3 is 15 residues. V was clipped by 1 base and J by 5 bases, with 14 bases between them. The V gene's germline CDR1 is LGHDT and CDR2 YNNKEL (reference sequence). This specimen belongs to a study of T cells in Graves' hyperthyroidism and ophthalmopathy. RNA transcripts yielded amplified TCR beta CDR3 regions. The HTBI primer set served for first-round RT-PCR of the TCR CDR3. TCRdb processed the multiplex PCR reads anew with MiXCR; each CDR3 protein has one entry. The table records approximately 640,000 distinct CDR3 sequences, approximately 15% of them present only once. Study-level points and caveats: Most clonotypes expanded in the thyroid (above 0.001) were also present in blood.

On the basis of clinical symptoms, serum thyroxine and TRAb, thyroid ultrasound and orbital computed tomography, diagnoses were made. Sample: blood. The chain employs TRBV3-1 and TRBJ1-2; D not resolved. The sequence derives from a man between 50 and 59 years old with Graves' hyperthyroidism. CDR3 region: CASSQGAGPSYGYTF. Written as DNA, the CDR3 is TGTGCCAGCAGCCAAGGGGCAGGCCCATCGTATGGCTACACCTTC.